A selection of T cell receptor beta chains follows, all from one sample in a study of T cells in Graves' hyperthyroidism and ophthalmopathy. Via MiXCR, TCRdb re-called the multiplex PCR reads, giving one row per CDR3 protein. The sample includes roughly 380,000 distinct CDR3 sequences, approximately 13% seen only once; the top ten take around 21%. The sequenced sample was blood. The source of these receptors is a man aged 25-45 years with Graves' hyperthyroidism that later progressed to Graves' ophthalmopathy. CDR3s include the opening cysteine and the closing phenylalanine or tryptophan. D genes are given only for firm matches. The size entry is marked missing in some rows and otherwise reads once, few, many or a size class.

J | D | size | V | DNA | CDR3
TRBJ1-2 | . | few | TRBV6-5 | TGTGCCAGCAGTTACGTACACCCCTATGGCTACACCTTC | CASSYVHPYGYTF
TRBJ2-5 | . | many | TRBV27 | TGTGCCAGCAGTTTATGGGGGCGGGGGCCCACCAAGATGGCCCAGTACTTC | CASSLWGRGPTKMAQYF
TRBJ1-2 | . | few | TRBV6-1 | TGTGCCAGCACCAAGGGCAGGGACTATGGCTACACCTTC | CASTKGRDYGYTF
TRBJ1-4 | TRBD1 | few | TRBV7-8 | TGTGCCAGCAGCCAGGGACAGGAAAAACTGTTTTTT | CASSQGQEKLFF
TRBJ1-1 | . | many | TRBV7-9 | TGTGCCAGCAGCCTCCCACGGGAGGAAGCTTTCTTT | CASSLPREEAFF
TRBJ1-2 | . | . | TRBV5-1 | TGCGCCAGCAGCTTGGGTACGATTCACTATGGCTACACCTTC | CASSLGTIHYGYTF
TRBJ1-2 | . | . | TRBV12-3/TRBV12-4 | TGTGCCAGCAGTGATTCGGAATGGGGCTACACCTTC | CASSDSEWGYTF
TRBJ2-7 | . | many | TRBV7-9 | TGTGCCAGCAGCTCACCGGGACCGGGTTCATACGAGCAGTACTTC | CASSSPGPGSYEQYF
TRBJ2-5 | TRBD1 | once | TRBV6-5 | TGTGCCAGCAGTTACCGACGACAGGGGTTAAGGGAGACCCAGTACTTC | CASSYRRQGLRETQYF
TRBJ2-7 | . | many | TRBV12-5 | TGTGCTAGTGGTTTGGGGCAGGGCTACGAGCAGTACTTC | CASGLGQGYEQYF
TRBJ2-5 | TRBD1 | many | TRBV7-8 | TGTGCCAGCAGTCGTAATCCCCGGGACAGACAAGAGACCCAGTACTTC | CASSRNPRDRQETQYF
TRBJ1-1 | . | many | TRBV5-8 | TGTGCCAGCAGCTTTTCAGAACCCGAAGCTTTCTTT | CASSFSEPEAFF
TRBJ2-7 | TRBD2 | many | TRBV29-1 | TGCAGCGTTGATTACGGGGGGGCAGGAGCCGAGCAGTACTTC | CSVDYGGAGAEQYF
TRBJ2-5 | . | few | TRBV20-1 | TGCAGTGCTAGAGGAGGGGCCGCTCAAGAGACCCAGTACTTC | CSARGGAAQETQYF
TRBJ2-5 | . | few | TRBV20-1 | TGCAGTGCTAGCATAAAAGAGACCCAGTACTTC | CSASIKETQYF
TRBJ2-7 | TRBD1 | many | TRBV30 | TGTGCCTGGAGTGTAAGGACAGGGACCGAGCAGTACTTC | CAWSVRTGTEQYF
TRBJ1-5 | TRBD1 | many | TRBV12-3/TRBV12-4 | TGTGCCAGCAGCACTAGACAGGGTACATGGCCCCAGCATTTT | CASSTRQGTWPQHF
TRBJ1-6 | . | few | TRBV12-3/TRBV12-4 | TGTGCCAGCAGTTTCTTCGGGGATTCACCCCTCCACTTT | CASSFFGDSPLHF
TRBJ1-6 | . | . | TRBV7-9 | TGTGCCAGCAGCTTAGGGCCCCAAACCCTCCACTTT | CASSLGPQTLHF
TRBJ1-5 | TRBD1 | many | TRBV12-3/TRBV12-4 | TGTGCCAGCACGACAGGGGGCGGTCAGCCCCAGCATTTT | CASTTGGGQPQHF
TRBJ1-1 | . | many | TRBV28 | TGTGCCAGCAGTTTATCCGGAATGAACACTGAAGCTTTCTTT | CASSLSGMNTEAFF
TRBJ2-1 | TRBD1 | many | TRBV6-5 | TGTGCCAGCAGTTACTCGCTAGGACTCGACCATTGGGTTCCGGGACAGGAGGGGAATGAGCAGTTCTTC | CASSYSLGLDHWVPGQEGNEQFF
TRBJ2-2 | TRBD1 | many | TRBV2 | TGTGCCAGCAAGATGGGACAGTCGACCGGGGAGCTGTTTTTT | CASKMGQSTGELFF
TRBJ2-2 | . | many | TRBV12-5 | TGTGCTAGTGGTTACCCACCGTTCTCCGGGGAGCTGTTTTTT | CASGYPPFSGELFF